The 15 T cell receptor beta chains below come from one sample, sequenced in a study of a mutant IDH1 vaccine in newly diagnosed glioma. Measured with immunoSEQ multiplex PCR; TCRdb has only the in-frame clones, and not every one. The repertoire holds around 11,000 clones, with approximately 90% as singletons. The antigens of these receptors remain unknown. Specified time point: week 23, last vaccination. It was 300 ug of mutant IDH1 20-mer peptide that made up each vaccine dose, given with topical imiquimod. The material sequenced was PBMCs, taken from a glioma patient whose treatment included an IDH1 peptide vaccine. The receptors here all came from a woman between 40 and 50 years old with glioma. Some clones in this sample may be carry-over from other donors' samples.

The chain joins TRBV27 to TRBJ1-2; possible D gene TRBD1, 5 bases. Trimming cost V 5 bases and J 10 bases, with 23 bases left between them. The CDR3 consists of 15 residues. Looked up from germline, CDR1 is MNHEY and CDR2 is SMNVEV (reference sequence). The CDR3 loop is CASSPKTGRIFTYTF. CDR3 coding DNA: TGTGCCAGCAGTCCAAAGACGGGACGGATTTTTACCTACACCTTC.

V and J are TRBV10-2 and TRBJ2-5; no firm D call. CDR1 is WSHSY and CDR2 is SAAADI in the germline V gene. V dropped 8 bases and J dropped 4 bases, with 14 bases sitting between them. CDR3 length equals 13 residues. The CDR3 DNA sequence: TGCGCCAGCCTGGACCTTTCCGGAGAGACCCAGTACTTC. It specifies CASLDLSGETQYF.

The V and J genes are TRBV6-5 and TRBJ1-1; D unresolved. Trimming cost V 2 bases and J 2 bases, with 12 bases left between them. Germline CDR1 MNHEY, CDR2 SVGAGI. The CDR3 runs to 15 residues. The CDR3 loop reads CASSYDGYYNTEAFF. CDR3 coding DNA: TGTGCCAGCAGTTACGACGGATACTATAACACTGAAGCTTTCTTT.

The V and J genes are TRBV29-1 and TRBJ2-7; TRBD1 is a possible D gene (5 bases). The ends were cut back, 7 bases at V and 2 bases at J, with 15 bases in the middle. This CDR3 region has 13 residues. Germline assignment: CDR1 SQVTM and CDR2 ANQGSEA. CDR3 bases: TGCAGCGCCGAGGCGGACACCACCTACGAGCAGTACTTC. It codes for CSAEADTTYEQYF.

This sequence joins TRBV7-9 and TRBJ2-7; 12 nucleotides line up with TRBD2. CDR3 length: 16 residues. V gave up 5 bases and J gave up 1 base; unmatched junction bases: 6. CDR1 is SEHNR and CDR2 is FQNEAQ in the germline V gene (reference sequence). The CDR3 region has the DNA TGTGCCAGCAGCGTCCGACTAGCGGGAGCGTCCTACGAGCAGTACTTC. It is translated as CASSVRLAGASYEQYF.

The genes are TRBV2 and TRBJ1-4; 9 bases agree with TRBD1. This CDR3 is 15 amino acids long. J lost 5 bases, V lost 2 bases, and 3 bases had no gene match. Germline values: CDR1 SNHLY, CDR2 FYNNEI. For the CDR3, the DNA is TGTGCCAGCAGTGAATCCGGGACAGGGAATGAAAAACTGTTTTTT. This gives the protein CASSESGTGNEKLFF.

This rearrangement joins TRBV7-8 to TRBJ1-1, with 12 bases identical to TRBD1. Losses at the gene ends were 0 bases for V and 3 bases for J; bases not matched to a gene: 5. The germline CDR1 and CDR2 sequences are SGHVS and FQNEAQ. The CDR3 covers 17 residues. The CDR3 region has the DNA TGTGCCAGCAGCTTAGCCCCGGGACAGGGGGCATACACTGAAGCTTTCTTT. Residues: CASSLAPGQGAYTEAFF.

The count of this clone is one. The chain combines TRBV30 with TRBJ1-1; TRBD1 is a possible D gene (5 bases). V was shortened by 0 bases and J by 10 bases, with 12 bases between the two germline ends. Germline V lookup: CDR1 GTSNPN, CDR2 SVGIG (reference sequence). This CDR3 comprises 12 residues. The DNA of the CDR3 is TGTGCCTGGAGTGTTCCAGTCGGGACAGCTTTCTTT. Protein: CAWSVPVGTAFF.

The chain uses TRBV7-2 and TRBJ2-1, with 7 bases that match TRBD1. CDR1 and CDR2 (germline): SGHTA, FQGNSA. With V trimmed by 5 bases and J by 8 bases, 9 bases remained unmatched. The CDR3 contains 14 residues. CDR3 protein: CASSPGQTQYEQFF. The CDR3 DNA is TGTGCCAGCAGCCCGGGACAGACTCAATATGAGCAGTTCTTC.

The V and J genes are TRBV5-4 and TRBJ2-7, with D hard to call. Germline values: CDR1 SGHNT, CDR2 YYREEE (reference sequence). The CDR3 sequence is 11 residues long. Trimming pared 0 bases from V and 5 bases from J, leaving 3 bases between. CDR3 in DNA: TGTGCCAGCAGCTTGGAGGACGAGCAGTACTTC. It is translated as CASSLEDEQYF.

The chain joins TRBV6-7 to TRBJ1-1; 7 positions agree with TRBD1. TRBV6-7 is noted as an ORF with a role that remains uncertain. The CDR3 has 18 residues. V dropped 2 bases and J dropped 1; count of bases not matched to a gene: 13. The chain's CDR3 is CASSYVGTDIQRNTEAFF. In DNA, the CDR3 is TGTGCCAGCAGTTACGTAGGGACAGACATCCAACGGAACACTGAAGCTTTCTTT.

As concerns this clone: The junction differs from germline at one of its ends, possibly a read error. The V call is TRBV5-1, the J call TRBJ2-7; D ambiguous. Looked up from germline, CDR1 is SGHRS and CDR2 is YFSETQ. The CDR3 consists of 15 residues. The DNA of the CDR3 is TGCGCCAGCAGCCTTGACCTTAGTGGAGTCTACAAGCAGTACTTC. Protein: CASSLDLSGVYKQYF. The full variable domain, with the rest looked up from reference TRBV5-1 and TRBJ2-7, is KAGVTQTPRYLIKTRGQQVTLSCSPISGHRSVSWYQQTPGQGLQFLFEYFSETQRNKGNFPGRFSGRQFSNSRSEMNVSTLELGDSALYLCASSLDLSGVYKQYFGPGTRLTVT.

The rearrangement links TRBV25-1 to TRBJ1-4, with D possibly TRBD1 on 5 matching bases. Germline values: CDR1 MGHDK, CDR2 SYGVNS. CDR3 length equals 14 residues. Trimming shortened V by 0 bases and J by 4 bases, and 6 bases separated the two germline ends. The DNA for the CDR3 is TGTGCCAGCAGTGAATACGGGGGTAATGAAAAACTGTTTTTT. Translated, it gives CASSEYGGNEKLFF.

The chain couples TRBV6-1 to TRBJ2-7; D is possibly TRBD1 (5 bases). The CDR3 length is 12 residues. Trimming took off 5 bases at V and 2 bases at J, with 7 bases between the two ends. CDR1 and CDR2 from the germline V gene are MNHNS and SASEGT. The chain's CDR3 is CASSRGPYEQYF. DNA of the CDR3: TGTGCCAGCAGTAGGGGCCCCTACGAGCAGTACTTC.

The chain has TRBV4-1 and TRBJ1-1, with D possibly TRBD1 on 5 matching bases. The CDR3 is 18 amino acids. Germline CDR1 reads MGHRA; CDR2 reads YSYEKL. The V gene lost 6 bases and the J gene lost 5 bases, with 28 bases spanning the gap. The CDR3 region has the DNA TGCGCCAGCAGTCTTACCACCACAAGGGATGACAGAACTACTGAAGCTTTCTTT. Translated, it gives CASSLTTTRDDRTTEAFF.